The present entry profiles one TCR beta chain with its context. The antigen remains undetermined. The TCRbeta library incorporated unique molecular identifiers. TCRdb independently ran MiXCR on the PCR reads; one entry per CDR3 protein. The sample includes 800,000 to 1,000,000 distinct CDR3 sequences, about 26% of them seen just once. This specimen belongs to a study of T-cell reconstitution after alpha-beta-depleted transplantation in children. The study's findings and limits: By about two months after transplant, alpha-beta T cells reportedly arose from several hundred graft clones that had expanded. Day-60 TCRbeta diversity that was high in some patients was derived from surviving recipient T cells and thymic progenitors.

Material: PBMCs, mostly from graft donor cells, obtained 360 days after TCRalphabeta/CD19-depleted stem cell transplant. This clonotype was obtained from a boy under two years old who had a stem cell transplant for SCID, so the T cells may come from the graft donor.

Here the CDR3 reads CATSEFLPGQGSTDTQYF. In nucleotides, the CDR3 is TGTGCCACCAGTGAATTTCTTCCGGGACAGGGAAGCACAGATACGCAGTATTTT. The chain uses TRBV24-1 and TRBJ2-3; 9 nucleotides agree with TRBD1. The CDR3 has 18 amino acids. The ends lost 4 bases at V and 0 bases at J; junction bases unmatched: 10. From germline, CDR1 is KGHDR and CDR2 SFDVKD.